Detailed here is one T cell receptor beta chain. The entry originates in a study of cytomegalovirus exposure and HLA in healthy donors. CDR1 LNHDA and CDR2 SQIVND come from the germline V gene (reference sequence). The CDR3 is made up of 13 amino acids. Trimming took 7 bases from V and 1 from J, leaving 10 bases between them. The PCR had 60 Vbeta and 13 Jbeta primers. Method: immunoSEQ multiplex PCR; TCRdb's copy keeps in-frame clones and lacks some. The sample records under 200,000 clones, over 70% being singletons. The V and J genes are TRBV19 and TRBJ1-1, with D unresolved. This TCR was sampled from a man in his forties or fifties in good health and CMV-seropositive. Material: PBMCs. CDR3 residues: CASMREGNTEAFF. CDR3 DNA sequence: TGTGCCAGTATGAGAGAGGGGAACACTGAAGCTTTCTTT.